This T cell receptor (beta chain) originates from a study of blood T cell repertoires in COVID-19. At the level of the study: Italy, Spain and the United States were the sources of the convalescent and acute COVID-19 samples. Sample material is recorded as cDNA or gDNA derived from T cells, B-cell-depleted T cells, or PBMCs.

Sequencing was performed with immunoSEQ multiplex PCR; in TCRdb, only in-frame clones are kept and a portion is missing. The top ten hold 0.9% to 1% of the sample, which has about 240,000 clones, 88% seen once. Per the germline V gene, CDR1 is MNHEY and CDR2 is SVGAGI. Trimming removed 7 bases at V and 1 base at J, with 11 bases between. The CDR3 is made up of 14 amino acids. This clone was detected only once. This chain joins TRBV6-5 and TRBJ1-5; tentative D call: TRBD1 (6 bases). This sequence was found in a woman in her thirties or forties who had recovered from COVID-19. The sample was peripheral blood. In DNA, the CDR3 is TGTGCCAGCACCCCCGGACAGAGCAATCAGCCCCAGCATTTT. This translates into CASTPGQSNQPQHF.